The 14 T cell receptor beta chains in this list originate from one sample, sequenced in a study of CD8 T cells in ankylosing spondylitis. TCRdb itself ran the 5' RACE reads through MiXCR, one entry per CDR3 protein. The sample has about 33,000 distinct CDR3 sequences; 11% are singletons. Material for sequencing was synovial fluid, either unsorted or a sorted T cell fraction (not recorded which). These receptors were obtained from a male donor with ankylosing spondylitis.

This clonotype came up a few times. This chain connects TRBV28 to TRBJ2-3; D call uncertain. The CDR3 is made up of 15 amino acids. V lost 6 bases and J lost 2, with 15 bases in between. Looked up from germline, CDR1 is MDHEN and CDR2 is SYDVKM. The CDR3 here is CASRLDQAYTDTQYF. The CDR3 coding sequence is TGTGCCAGCAGGCTGGATCAGGCCTACACAGATACGCAGTATTTT.

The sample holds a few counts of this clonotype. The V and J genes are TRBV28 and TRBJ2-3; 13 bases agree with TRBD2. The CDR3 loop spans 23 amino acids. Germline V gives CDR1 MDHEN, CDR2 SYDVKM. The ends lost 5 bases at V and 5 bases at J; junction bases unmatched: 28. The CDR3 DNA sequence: TGTGCCAGCAGTCCAGCCGGGACAGAAAATGAACTAGCGGGAGGGCAGGGTTTAGATACGCAGTATTTT. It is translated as CASSPAGTENELAGGQGLDTQYF.

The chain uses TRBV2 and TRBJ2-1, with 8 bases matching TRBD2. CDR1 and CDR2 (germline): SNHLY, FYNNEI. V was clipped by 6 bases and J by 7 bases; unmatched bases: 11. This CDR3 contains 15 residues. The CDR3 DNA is TGTGCCAGCAGGGAGGAGAGCGGGAGTCATAATGAGCAGTTCTTC. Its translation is CASREESGSHNEQFF.

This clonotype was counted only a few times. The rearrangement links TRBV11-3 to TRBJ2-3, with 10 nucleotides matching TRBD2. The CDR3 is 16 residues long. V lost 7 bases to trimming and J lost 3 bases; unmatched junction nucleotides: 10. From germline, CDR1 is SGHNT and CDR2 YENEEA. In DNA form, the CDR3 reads TGTGCCAGCACCCCACCCAGCGGGAGGGTGACAGATACGCAGTATTTT. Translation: CASTPPSGRVTDTQYF.

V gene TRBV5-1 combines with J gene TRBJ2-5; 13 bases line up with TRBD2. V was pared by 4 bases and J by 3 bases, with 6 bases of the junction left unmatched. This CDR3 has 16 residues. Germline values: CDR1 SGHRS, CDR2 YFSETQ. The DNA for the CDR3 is TGCGCCAGCAGCCTTGGACTAGCGGGAGATGAAGAGACCCAGTACTTC. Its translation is CASSLGLAGDEETQYF.

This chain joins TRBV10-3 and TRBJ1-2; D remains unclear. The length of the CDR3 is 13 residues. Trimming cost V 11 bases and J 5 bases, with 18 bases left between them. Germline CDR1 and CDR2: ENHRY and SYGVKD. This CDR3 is CAASRRYVYGYTF. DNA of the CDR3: TGTGCCGCGAGCCGACGGTACGTTTATGGCTACACCTTC.

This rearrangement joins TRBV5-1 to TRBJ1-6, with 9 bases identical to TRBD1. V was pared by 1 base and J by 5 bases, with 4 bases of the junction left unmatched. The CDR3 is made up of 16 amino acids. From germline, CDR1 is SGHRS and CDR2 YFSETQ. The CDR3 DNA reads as TGCGCCAGCAGCTTGTGGGACAGGGTGAATAATTCACCCCTCCACTTT. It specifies CASSLWDRVNNSPLHF. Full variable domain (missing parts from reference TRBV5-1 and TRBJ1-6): KAGVTQTPRYLIKTRGQQVTLSCSPISGHRSVSWYQQTPGQGLQFLFEYFSETQRNKGNFPGRFSGRQFSNSRSEMNVSTLELGDSALYLCASSLWDRVNNSPLHFGNGTRLTVT.

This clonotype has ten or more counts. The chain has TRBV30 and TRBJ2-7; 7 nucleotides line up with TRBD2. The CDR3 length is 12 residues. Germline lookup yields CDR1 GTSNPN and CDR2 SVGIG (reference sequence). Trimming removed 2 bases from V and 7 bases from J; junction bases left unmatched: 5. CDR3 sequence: CAWSREGWEQYF. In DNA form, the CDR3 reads TGTGCCTGGAGTAGGGAGGGTTGGGAGCAGTACTTC.

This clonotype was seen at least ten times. CDR3 amino acids: CSTIVNTEAFF. As DNA, the CDR3 is TGCAGTACAATCGTGAACACTGAAGCTTTCTTT. The chain has TRBV29-1 and TRBJ1-1; D is ambiguous. There are 11 residues in the CDR3. Germline V lookup: CDR1 SQVTM, CDR2 ANQGSEA.

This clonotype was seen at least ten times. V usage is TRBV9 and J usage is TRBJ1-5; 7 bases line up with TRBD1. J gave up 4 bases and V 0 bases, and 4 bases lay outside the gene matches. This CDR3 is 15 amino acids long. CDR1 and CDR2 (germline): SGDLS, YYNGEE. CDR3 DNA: TGTGCCAGCAGCGTAGAAGGGGGCGCGAATCAGCCCCAGCATTTT. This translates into CASSVEGGANQPQHF.

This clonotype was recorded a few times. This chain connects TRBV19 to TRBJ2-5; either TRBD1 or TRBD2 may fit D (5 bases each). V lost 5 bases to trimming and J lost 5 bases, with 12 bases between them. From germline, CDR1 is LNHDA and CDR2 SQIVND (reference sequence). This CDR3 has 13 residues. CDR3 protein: CASSWDRRETQYF. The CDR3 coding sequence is TGTGCCAGTAGTTGGGACCGCCGGGAGACCCAGTACTTC.

The CDR3 sequence is CASSLEATLGVDTGELFF. CDR3 sequence (DNA): TGTGCCAGCAGCTTAGAAGCTACACTAGGGGTCGACACCGGGGAGCTGTTTTTT. V usage is TRBV7-6 and J usage is TRBJ2-2, with D perhaps being TRBD1 or TRBD2 (5 bases each). Trimming took off 1 base at V and 3 bases at J, with 18 bases between the two ends. Germline-derived CDR1 and CDR2 are SGHVS and FNYEAQ. This CDR3 has 18 amino acids.

The CDR3 here is CASSYRGRTGELFF. In DNA form, the CDR3 reads TGTGCCAGCAGCTACCGGGGGCGGACCGGGGAGCTGTTTTTT. The chain has TRBV7-8 and TRBJ2-2; D tentatively reads TRBD1 or TRBD2 (6 bases each). The V gene's germline CDR1 is SGHVS and CDR2 FQNEAQ. The CDR3 sequence is 14 residues long. Deletions cut 4 bases from V and 5 bases from J, with 11 bases between.

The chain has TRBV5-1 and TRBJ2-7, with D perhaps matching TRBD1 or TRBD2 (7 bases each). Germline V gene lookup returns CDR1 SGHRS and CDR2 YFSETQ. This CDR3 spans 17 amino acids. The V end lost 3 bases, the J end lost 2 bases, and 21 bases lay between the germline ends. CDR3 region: CASSYQGGTAGAYEQYF. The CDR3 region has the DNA TGCGCCAGCAGCTACCAGGGGGGGACTGCGGGGGCCTACGAGCAGTACTTC.